This entry lists 17 T cell receptor beta chains sequenced from one sample in a study of T-cell memory formation after mild COVID-19. TCRdb itself ran the 5' RACE reads through MiXCR, one entry per CDR3 protein. The sample includes approximately 500,000 distinct CDR3 sequences, approximately 23% of them seen just once. Sequenced material: PBMCs or a T cell subset sorted from them (not recorded which). The receptors stem from an adult woman who had mild COVID-19 (a few samples of this study predate the infection). Cell type and time point are not known.

This clonotype was seen many times. The chain has TRBV5-1 and TRBJ2-1, with TRBD1 matching 11 bases. Germline V gene data show CDR1 as SGHRS and CDR2 as YFSETQ. CDR3 size: 15 residues. V shed 4 bases, J shed 4 bases, and the junction held 4 bases outside the gene matches. This chain's CDR3 is CASSRTGGEYNEQFF. In DNA, the CDR3 is TGCGCCAGCAGCAGGACAGGGGGCGAATACAATGAGCAGTTCTTC.

This clonotype was recorded a few times. The chain has TRBV4-2 and TRBJ2-3, with D unclear. The CDR3 spans 14 residues. The ends were cut back, 4 bases at V and 3 bases at J, with 11 bases in the middle. The germline gives CDR1 LGHNA, CDR2 YNFKEQ. The chain's CDR3 is CASSPGGKTDTQYF. The CDR3 DNA is TGTGCCAGCAGCCCTGGTGGTAAGACAGATACGCAGTATTTT.

The chain employs TRBV20-1 and TRBJ1-3, with D maybe TRBD1 (6 bases). CDR1 is DFQATT and CDR2 is SNEGSKA in the germline V gene (reference sequence). V lost 4 bases to trimming and J lost 2 bases, with 15 bases between them. The CDR3 runs 15 residues. CDR3 nucleotide sequence: TGCAGTGCTAACCCTGCCAGGGGCACTGGAAACACCATATATTTT. Amino acid sequence: CSANPARGTGNTIYF.

The chain couples TRBV6-5 to TRBJ2-3; 12 bases are a match to TRBD2. Germline CDR1 is MNHEY and CDR2 is SVGAGI. The V gene end was trimmed by 6 bases and the J gene end by 0 bases; junction bases not matched to a gene: 16. The CDR3 covers 20 residues. The CDR3 is CASRPTSGGPFNPSTDTQYF. CDR3 nucleotides: TGTGCCAGCAGACCTACTAGCGGGGGGCCATTTAATCCTAGCACAGATACGCAGTATTTT.

This chain connects TRBV7-9 to TRBJ2-5; D is unresolved. The CDR3 consists of 13 residues. Germline lookup yields CDR1 SEHNR and CDR2 FQNEAQ (reference sequence). V was trimmed by 2 bases and J by 5 bases, leaving 9 bases between them. In nucleotides, the CDR3 is TGTGCCAGCAGCTTATTATTGGTGGAGACCCAGTACTTC. Translated: CASSLLLVETQYF.

This clonotype was observed a handful of times. J is TRBJ1-1 and V is TRBV4-1; the D gene is possibly TRBD1 (5 bases). This CDR3 has 14 amino acids. CDR1 is MGHRA, CDR2 YSYEKL, per germline. Trimming shortened V by 3 bases and J by 3 bases, and 11 bases separated the two germline ends. CDR3 sequence: CASSHGGGDTEAFF. The CDR3 DNA reads as TGCGCCAGCAGCCATGGGGGGGGAGACACTGAAGCTTTCTTT.

The rearrangement joins TRBV4-3 to TRBJ2-7; possible D gene TRBD2, 5 bases. Looked up from germline, CDR1 is LGHNA and CDR2 is YSLEER. The CDR3 consists of 16 residues. Trimming cost V 0 bases and J 6 bases, with 18 bases left between them. Here the CDR3 reads CASSQDTSLAAGEQYF. The CDR3 DNA is TGCGCCAGCAGCCAAGACACCTCCCTTGCTGCGGGCGAGCAGTACTTC.

This clonotype has only a few counts. The chain employs TRBV6-5 and TRBJ2-7, with D perhaps given as TRBD1 or TRBD2 (6 bases each). Trimming pared 5 bases from V and 0 bases from J, leaving 23 bases between. From germline, CDR1 is MNHEY and CDR2 SVGAGI. This CDR3 has 18 amino acids. The CDR3 loop reads CASSPRGVAETGSYEQYF. CDR3 nucleotide sequence: TGTGCCAGCAGTCCCAGGGGAGTAGCGGAAACGGGCTCCTACGAGCAGTACTTC.

There are a few counts of this clonotype. The chain links TRBV7-6 to TRBJ1-5; 7 bases line up with TRBD1. This CDR3 contains 16 residues. V dropped 5 bases and J dropped 1; count of bases not matched to a gene: 8. Germline CDR1 and CDR2: SGHVS and FNYEAQ. In nucleotides, the CDR3 is TGTGCCAGCAGCCTCGGGACAGCAATAAGCAATCAGCCCCAGCATTTT. It translates to CASSLGTAISNQPQHF.

This chain links TRBV4-1 with TRBJ2-1, with D uncertain. The CDR3 has 17 amino acids. Germline V gives CDR1 MGHRA, CDR2 YSYEKL. The ends were cut back, 1 base at V and 0 bases at J, with 13 bases in the middle. CDR3 region: CASSQGAAGSSYNEQFF. DNA of the CDR3: TGCGCCAGCAGCCAAGGGGCGGCAGGAAGCTCCTACAATGAGCAGTTCTTC.

CDR3 loop: CASSAFLGGKNYEQYF. In DNA, the CDR3 is TGTGCCAGCAGTGCCTTCTTGGGGGGAAAGAACTACGAGCAGTACTTC. V is TRBV27 and J is TRBJ2-7, with D possibly being TRBD2 (6 bases). Germline CDR1 reads MNHEY; CDR2 reads SMNVEV (reference sequence). The V end was cut by 5 bases, the J end by 3 bases, with 20 bases between. The CDR3 is made up of 16 amino acids.

This rearrangement joins TRBV7-3 to TRBJ2-1; D is perhaps TRBD2 (5 bases). V was pared by 1 base and J by 10 bases, with 11 bases between. Looked up from germline, CDR1 is SGHTA and CDR2 is FQGTGA. This CDR3 spans 13 amino acids. The CDR3 sequence is CASSLNSGNEQFF. CDR3 nucleotide sequence: TGTGCCAGCAGCTTAAATTCCGGGAACGAGCAGTTCTTC.

The gene calls are TRBV29-1 and TRBJ1-4; D ambiguous. Germline CDR1 SQVTM, CDR2 ANQGSEA. The CDR3 runs 12 residues. Trimming pared 2 bases from V and 8 bases from J, leaving 9 bases between. CDR3 sequence: CSVEILAEKLFF. The CDR3 DNA reads as TGCAGCGTTGAAATTCTTGCCGAAAAACTGTTTTTT.

This clonotype turned up a few times. The genes are TRBV30 and TRBJ2-7; 9 bases align to TRBD1. V was pared by 5 bases and J by 7 bases, with 12 bases of the junction left unmatched. The CDR3 loop spans 14 amino acids. Germline assignment: CDR1 GTSNPN and CDR2 SVGIG (reference sequence). DNA of the CDR3: TGTGCCTGGTCTACCGGGACAGGGTCAAATGAGCAGTACTTC. It yields the protein CAWSTGTGSNEQYF.

The V gene is TRBV24-1, the J gene TRBJ2-5; TRBD2 is a possible D gene (5 bases). Trimming took 7 bases from V and 1 from J, leaving 12 bases between them. This CDR3 contains 14 residues. CDR1 KGHDR and CDR2 SFDVKD come from the germline V gene. CDR3 sequence (DNA): TGTGCCACCAGAGCGGCGGGCCCCCAAGAGACCCAGTACTTC. As protein: CATRAAGPQETQYF.

V usage is TRBV5-5 and J usage is TRBJ2-2; D might be TRBD2 (5 bases). The germline V gene encodes CDR1 SGHKS and CDR2 YYEKEE (reference sequence). The CDR3 loop spans 14 amino acids. V was cut by 5 bases and J by 5 bases, with 13 bases left in between. Here the CDR3 DNA reads TGTGCCAGCAGTTATCGGACGGGAACCGGGGAGCTGTTTTTT. Residues: CASSYRTGTGELFF.

The rearrangement joins TRBV12-3 or TRBV12-4 to TRBJ1-1; D unclear. This CDR3 comprises 11 residues. V dropped 5 bases and J dropped 8 bases, with 9 bases sitting between them. The CDR3 nucleotides are TGTGCCAGCAGTAACCGGATGGAAGCTTTCTTT. It translates to CASSNRMEAFF.